This TCR beta chain came from a study of blood T cell repertoires in COVID-19. Study-wide context: The United States, Italy and Spain provided the acute and convalescent COVID-19 samples. The analysed material was cDNA or gDNA that came from T cells, B-cell-depleted T cells, or PBMCs.

The J segment lost 7 bases and the V segment lost 4 bases, leaving 17 bases of the junction unmatched. This CDR3 comprises 17 residues. Germline V gene lookup returns CDR1 SGHAT and CDR2 FQNNGV. Authors' processing steps: Cell counts per sample came from amplifying reference gene primers. Generated by immunoSEQ multiplex PCR, the TCRdb table keeps only in-frame clones and is missing some. D and trimming come from the DNA, and the V and J calls and clone size come from that table. The sample includes 240,000 or so clones, more than 75% of them seen just once. The sample was peripheral blood. This sequence was found in a middle-aged woman who had recovered from COVID-19. The V and J genes are TRBV11-2 and TRBJ2-5; 8 bases are a match to TRBD2. The CDR3: CASSSQGGSLRGGTQYF. The CDR3 DNA reads as TGTGCCAGCAGCTCCCAAGGTGGTAGCCTACGGGGGGGGACCCAGTACTTC.